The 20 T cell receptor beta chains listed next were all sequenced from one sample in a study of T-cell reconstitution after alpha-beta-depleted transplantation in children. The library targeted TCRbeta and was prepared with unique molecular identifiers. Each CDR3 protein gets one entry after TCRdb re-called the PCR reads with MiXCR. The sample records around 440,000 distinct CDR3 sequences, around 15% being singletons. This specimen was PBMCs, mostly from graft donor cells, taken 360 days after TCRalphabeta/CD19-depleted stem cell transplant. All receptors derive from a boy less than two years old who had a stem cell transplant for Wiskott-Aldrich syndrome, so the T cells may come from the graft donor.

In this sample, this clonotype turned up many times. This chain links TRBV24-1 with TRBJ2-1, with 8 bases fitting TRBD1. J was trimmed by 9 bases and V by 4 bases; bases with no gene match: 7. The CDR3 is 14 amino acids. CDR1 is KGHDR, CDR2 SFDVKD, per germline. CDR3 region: CATSDRQGISEQFF. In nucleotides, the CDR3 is TGTGCCACCAGTGACCGACAGGGGATCAGTGAGCAGTTCTTC.

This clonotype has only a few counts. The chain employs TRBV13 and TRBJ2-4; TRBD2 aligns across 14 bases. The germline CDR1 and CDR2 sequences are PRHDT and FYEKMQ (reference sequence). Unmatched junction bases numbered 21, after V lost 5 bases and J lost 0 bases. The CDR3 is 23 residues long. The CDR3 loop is CASSRRPGLAGETNELAKNIQYF. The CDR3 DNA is TGTGCCAGCAGCCGGCGTCCGGGACTAGCGGGAGAGACGAACGAGTTAGCCAAAAACATTCAGTACTTC.

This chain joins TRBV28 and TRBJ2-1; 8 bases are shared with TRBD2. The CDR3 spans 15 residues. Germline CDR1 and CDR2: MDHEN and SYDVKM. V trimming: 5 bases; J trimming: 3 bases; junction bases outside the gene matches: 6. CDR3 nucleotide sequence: TGTGCCAGCAGTGGGTCTAGCGGGTTCTACAATGAGCAGTTCTTC. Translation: CASSGSSGFYNEQFF.

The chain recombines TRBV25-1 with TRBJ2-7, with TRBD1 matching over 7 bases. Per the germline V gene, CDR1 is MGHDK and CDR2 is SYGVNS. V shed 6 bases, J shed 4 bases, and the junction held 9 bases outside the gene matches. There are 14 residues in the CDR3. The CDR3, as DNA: TGTGCCAGCAGCAAGACAGGGTTGAGGTACGAGCAGTACTTC. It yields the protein CASSKTGLRYEQYF.

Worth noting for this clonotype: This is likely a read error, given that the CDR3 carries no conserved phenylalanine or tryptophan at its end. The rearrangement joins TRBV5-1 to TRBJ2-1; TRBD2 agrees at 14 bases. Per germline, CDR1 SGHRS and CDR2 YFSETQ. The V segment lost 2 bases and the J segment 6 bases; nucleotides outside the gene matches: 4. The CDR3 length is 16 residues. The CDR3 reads CASSFLGLAGVNEQFL. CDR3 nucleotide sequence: TGCGCCAGCAGCTTTCTGGGACTAGCGGGAGTCAATGAGCAGTTCTTA.

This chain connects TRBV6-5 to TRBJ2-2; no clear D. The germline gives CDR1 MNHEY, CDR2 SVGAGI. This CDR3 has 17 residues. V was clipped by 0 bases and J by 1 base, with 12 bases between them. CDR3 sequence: CASSYSILTMNTGELFF. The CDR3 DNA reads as TGTGCCAGCAGTTACTCGATCCTCACCATGAACACCGGGGAGCTGTTTTTT.

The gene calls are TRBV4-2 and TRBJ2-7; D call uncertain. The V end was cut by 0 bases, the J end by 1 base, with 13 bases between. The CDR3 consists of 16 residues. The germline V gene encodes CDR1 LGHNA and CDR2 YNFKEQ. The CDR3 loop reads CASSQDYASSSYEQYF. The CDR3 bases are TGTGCCAGCAGCCAAGATTACGCCTCCTCTTCCTACGAGCAGTACTTC.

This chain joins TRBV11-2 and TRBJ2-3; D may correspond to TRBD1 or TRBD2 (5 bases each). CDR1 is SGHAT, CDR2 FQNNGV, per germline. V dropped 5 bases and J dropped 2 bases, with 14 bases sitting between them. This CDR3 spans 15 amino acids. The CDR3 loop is CASSPRGFDTDTQYF. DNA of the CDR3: TGTGCCAGCAGCCCGAGGGGCTTTGACACAGATACGCAGTATTTT.

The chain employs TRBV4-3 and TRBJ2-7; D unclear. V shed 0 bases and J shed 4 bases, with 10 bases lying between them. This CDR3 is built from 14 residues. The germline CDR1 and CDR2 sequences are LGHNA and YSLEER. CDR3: CASSQDWGSYEQYF. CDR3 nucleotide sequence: TGCGCCAGCAGCCAAGATTGGGGATCGTACGAGCAGTACTTC.

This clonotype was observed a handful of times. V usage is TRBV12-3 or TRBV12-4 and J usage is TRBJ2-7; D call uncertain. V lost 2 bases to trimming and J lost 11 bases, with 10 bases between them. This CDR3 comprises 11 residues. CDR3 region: CASSLNELKYF. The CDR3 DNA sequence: TGTGCCAGCAGTTTAAATGAACTAAAGTACTTC.

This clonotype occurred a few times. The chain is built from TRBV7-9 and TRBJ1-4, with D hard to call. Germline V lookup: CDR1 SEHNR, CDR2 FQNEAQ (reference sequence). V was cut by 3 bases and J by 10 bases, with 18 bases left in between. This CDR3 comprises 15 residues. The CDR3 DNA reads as TGTGCCAGCAGCTTCTCTTGGGTTATGAGTGGAAAACTGTTTTTT. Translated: CASSFSWVMSGKLFF. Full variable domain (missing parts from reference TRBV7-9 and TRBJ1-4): DTGVSQNPRHKITKRGQNVTFRCDPISEHNRLYWYRQTLGQGPEFLTYFQNEAQLEKSRLLSDRFSAERPKGSFSTLEIQRTEQGDSAMYLCASSFSWVMSGKLFFGSGTQLSVL.

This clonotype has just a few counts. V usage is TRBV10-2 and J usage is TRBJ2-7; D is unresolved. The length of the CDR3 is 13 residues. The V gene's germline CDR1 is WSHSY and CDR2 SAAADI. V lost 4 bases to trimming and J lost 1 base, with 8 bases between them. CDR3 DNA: TGCGCCAGCAGTGCAGCCAGGTCCTACGAGCAGTACTTC. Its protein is CASSAARSYEQYF.

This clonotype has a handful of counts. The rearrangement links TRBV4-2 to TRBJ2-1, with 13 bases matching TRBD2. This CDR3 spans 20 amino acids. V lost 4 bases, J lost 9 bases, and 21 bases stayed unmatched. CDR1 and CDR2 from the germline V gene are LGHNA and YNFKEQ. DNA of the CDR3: TGTGCCAGCAGCCCTATACCCGTCCGACTAGCGGGGGGTTACCAAGGTGAGCAGTTCTTC. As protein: CASSPIPVRLAGGYQGEQFF.

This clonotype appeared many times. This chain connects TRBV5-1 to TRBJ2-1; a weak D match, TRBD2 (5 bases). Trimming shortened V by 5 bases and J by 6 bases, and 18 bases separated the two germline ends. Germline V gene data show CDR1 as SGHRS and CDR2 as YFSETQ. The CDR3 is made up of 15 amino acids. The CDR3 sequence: CASSTPRASSNEQFF. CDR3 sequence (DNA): TGCGCCAGCAGTACACCCCGGGCTAGCAGCAATGAGCAGTTCTTC. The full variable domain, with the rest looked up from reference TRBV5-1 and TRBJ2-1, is KAGVTQTPRYLIKTRGQQVTLSCSPISGHRSVSWYQQTPGQGLQFLFEYFSETQRNKGNFPGRFSGRQFSNSRSEMNVSTLELGDSALYLCASSTPRASSNEQFFGPGTRLTVL.

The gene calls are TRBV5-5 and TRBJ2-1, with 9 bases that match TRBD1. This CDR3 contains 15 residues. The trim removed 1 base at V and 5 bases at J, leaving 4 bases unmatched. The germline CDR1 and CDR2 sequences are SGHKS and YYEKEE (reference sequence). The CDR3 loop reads CASSLPGTGNNEQFF. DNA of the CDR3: TGTGCCAGCAGCTTGCCCGGGACAGGGAACAATGAGCAGTTCTTC. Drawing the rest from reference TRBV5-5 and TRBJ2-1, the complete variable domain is DAGVTQSPTHLIKTRGQQVTLRCSPISGHKSVSWYQQVLGQGPQFIFQYYEKEERGRGNFPDRFSARQFPNYSSELNVNALLLGDSALYLCASSLPGTGNNEQFFGPGTRLTVL.

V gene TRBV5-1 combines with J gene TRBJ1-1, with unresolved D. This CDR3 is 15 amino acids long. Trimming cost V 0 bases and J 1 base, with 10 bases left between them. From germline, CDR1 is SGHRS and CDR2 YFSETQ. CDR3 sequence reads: CASSLGVIPNTEAFF. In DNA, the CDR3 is TGCGCCAGCAGCTTGGGGGTGATACCGAACACTGAAGCTTTCTTT.

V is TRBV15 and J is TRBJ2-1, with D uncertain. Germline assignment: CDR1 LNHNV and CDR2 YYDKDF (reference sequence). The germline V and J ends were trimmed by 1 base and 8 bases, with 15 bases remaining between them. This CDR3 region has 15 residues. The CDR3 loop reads CATSRGNLGMDEQFF. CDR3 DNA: TGTGCCACCAGCAGAGGTAATCTGGGGATGGATGAGCAGTTCTTC.

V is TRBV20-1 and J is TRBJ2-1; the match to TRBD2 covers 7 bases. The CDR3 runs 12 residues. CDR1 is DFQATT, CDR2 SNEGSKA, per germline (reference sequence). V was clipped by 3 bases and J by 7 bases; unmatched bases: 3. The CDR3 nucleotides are TGCAGTGCTAGGGGAGGGGAAAATGAGCAGTTCTTC. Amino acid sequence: CSARGGENEQFF.

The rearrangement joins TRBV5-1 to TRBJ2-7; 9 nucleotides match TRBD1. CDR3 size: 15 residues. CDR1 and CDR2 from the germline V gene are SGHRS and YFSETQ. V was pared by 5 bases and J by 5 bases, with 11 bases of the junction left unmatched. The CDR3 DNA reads TGCGCCAGCAGTCCCCGCGGGACAGGGTACAACGAGCAGTACTTC. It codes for CASSPRGTGYNEQYF.

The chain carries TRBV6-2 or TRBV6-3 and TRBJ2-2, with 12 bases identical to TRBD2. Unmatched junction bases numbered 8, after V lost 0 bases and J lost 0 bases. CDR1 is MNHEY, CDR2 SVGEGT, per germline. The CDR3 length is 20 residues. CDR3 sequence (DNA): TGTGCCAGCAGTTACTCTGACGGACTAGCGGGGATTCCGAACACCGGGGAGCTGTTTTTT. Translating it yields CASSYSDGLAGIPNTGELFF.